This TCR beta chain was found in a study of blood T cell repertoires in COVID-19. Across the study: COVID-19 samples from acute and convalescent phases originated in the United States, Italy and Spain. Nucleic acid was either cDNA or gDNA, and it came from T cells, B-cell-depleted T cells, or PBMCs.

For this clone: The sample carries other DNA sequences with the same CDR3.

Per the authors' pipeline: Counts of nucleated cells, estimated from reference gene primer amplification, were obtained. The data were produced by immunoSEQ multiplex PCR, yet TCRdb's version contains in-frame clones alone and is incomplete. That table furnishes V, J and clone size, whereas the DNA furnished D and trimming. The sample shows hundreds of thousands of clones, around 87% of them seen only once. Per germline, CDR1 SGHRS and CDR2 YFSETQ. This CDR3 comprises 12 residues. V lost 0 bases to trimming and J lost 2 bases, with 2 bases between them. The sample consisted of peripheral blood. The clonotype originates from a woman aged 55-69 years with COVID-19, enrolled during active disease. This rearrangement joins TRBV5-1 to TRBJ2-5; D remains ambiguous. The CDR3 nucleotides are TGCGCCAGCAGCTTGGTACAAGAGACCCAGTACTTC. Translated: CASSLVQETQYF.